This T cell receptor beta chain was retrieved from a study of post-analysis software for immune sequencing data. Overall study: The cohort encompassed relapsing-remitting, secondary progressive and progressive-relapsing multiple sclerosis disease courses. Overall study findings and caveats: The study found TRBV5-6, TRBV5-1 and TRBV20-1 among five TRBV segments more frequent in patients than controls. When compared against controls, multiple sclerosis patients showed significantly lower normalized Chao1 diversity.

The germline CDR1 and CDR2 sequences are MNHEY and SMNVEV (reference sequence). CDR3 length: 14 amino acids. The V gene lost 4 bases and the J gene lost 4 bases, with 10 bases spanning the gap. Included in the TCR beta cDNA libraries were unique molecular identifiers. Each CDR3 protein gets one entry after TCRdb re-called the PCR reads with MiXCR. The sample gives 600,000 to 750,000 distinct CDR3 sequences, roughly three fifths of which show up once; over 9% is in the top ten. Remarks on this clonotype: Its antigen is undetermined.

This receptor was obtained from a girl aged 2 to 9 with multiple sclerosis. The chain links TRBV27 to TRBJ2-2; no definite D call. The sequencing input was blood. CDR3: CASSSVMFTGELFF. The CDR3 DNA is TGTGCCAGCAGTTCCGTTATGTTCACCGGGGAGCTGTTTTTT.